A selection of T cell receptor beta chains follows, all from one sample in a study of breast tumors, draining lymph nodes, adjacent tissues. TCRdb ran MiXCR on the multiplex PCR reads and lists one entry per CDR3 protein. The repertoire holds 17,000 or so distinct CDR3 sequences, with roughly 46% as singletons. The sequencing sample was made of tumor-adjacent breast tissue. These TCRs come from a female donor with breast cancer. Some clones in this sample may be carry-over from other donors' samples. Each CDR3 is given with its conserved first and last residue. The D gene is left open where the match is weak. Part of the rows lack a size; the others show once, few, many or a class for expanded clones.

many	TRBJ1-2	NA	TRBV6-1	TGTGCCAGCAATCCCGGTTGGGGTACCAACTATGGCTACACCTTC	CASNPGWGTNYGYTF
many	TRBJ2-1	NA	TRBV10-3	TGTGCCATCAGTGAGTCGAGCCCACCCAATGAGCAGTTCTTC	CAISESSPPNEQFF
many	TRBJ1-4	TRBD1	TRBV20-1	TGCAGTGCTAGGGGACAGCTGTCAGAAAAACTGTTTTTT	CSARGQLSEKLFF
medium-sized	TRBJ1-2	TRBD1	TRBV6-6	TGTGCCAGCAGTTTAACAGGGGTTCGTGGCTACACCTTC	CASSLTGVRGYTF
NA	TRBJ1-6	TRBD1	TRBV20-1	TGCAGTGCAGGGGGGACAGATTCACCCCTCCACTTT	CSAGGTDSPLHF
NA	TRBJ2-3	TRBD1	TRBV7-2	TGTGCCAGCAGCCCAGGGGGCGGGCAGGATACGCAGTATTTT	CASSPGGGQDTQYF
few	TRBJ2-7	NA	TRBV25-1	TGTGCCAGCTCGTACGGGAGCTACGAGCAGTACTTC	CASSYGSYEQYF
many	TRBJ2-7	NA	TRBV6-6	TGTGCCAGCAGTTCCCCGCTAGGAGGGGGGGGGAGCTACGAGCAGTACTTC	CASSSPLGGGGSYEQYF
NA	TRBJ2-5	NA	TRBV25-1	TGTGCCAGCAGTTTCATCGAGACCCAGTACTTC	CASSFIETQYF
NA	TRBJ2-2	TRBD2	TRBV9	TGTGCCAGCAGCGTAGGCGGGAGCCCTAACACCGGGGAGCTGTTTTTT	CASSVGGSPNTGELFF
many	TRBJ2-7	TRBD2	TRBV6-1	TGTGCCAGCAGGCTGCGGGGGGGTGACTCCTACGAGCAGTACTTC	CASRLRGGDSYEQYF
NA	TRBJ2-7	NA	TRBV2	TGTGCCAGCAGTGACTTGCGAGAGCAGTACTTC	CASSDLREQYF
NA	TRBJ2-1	TRBD2	TRBV7-2	TGTGCCAGCAGCTTAGTAGCGGGGGACAATGAGCAGTTCTTC	CASSLVAGDNEQFF
many	TRBJ2-3	TRBD2	TRBV4-1	TGCGCCAGCAGCCTACGACTAGCGGGAGAAGATACGCAGTATTTT	CASSLRLAGEDTQYF
NA	TRBJ2-5	NA	TRBV20-1	TGCAGTGCTATCAGGCGCGAAGAGACCCAGTACTTC	CSAIRREETQYF
many	TRBJ2-2	TRBD2	TRBV20-1	TGCAGTGCTAGAGGGAGACTAGCGGAGCCCACCGGGGAGCTGTTTTTT	CSARGRLAEPTGELFF
few	TRBJ1-4	TRBD1	TRBV2	TGTGCCAGCAGTGAACTCCAGGGGGAGAGGGAAAAACTGTTTTTT	CASSELQGEREKLFF
medium-sized	TRBJ1-6	TRBD1	TRBV9	TGTGCCAGCAGCGCCCGGGACAGGGTGGATTCACCCCTCCACTTT	CASSARDRVDSPLHF
many	TRBJ2-7	NA	TRBV3-2	TGTGCCAGCAGCCACCGGGACAGTAACTACGAGCAGTACTTC	CASSHRDSNYEQYF
NA	TRBJ2-7	TRBD2	TRBV20-1	TGCAGTGCTAGAGATCAAGGGACTAGCGCCCACTCCTACGAGCAGTACTTC	CSARDQGTSAHSYEQYF
many	TRBJ2-1	NA	TRBV27	TGTGCCAGCAGTTTTTATTGGCTCAATGAGCAGTTCTTC	CASSFYWLNEQFF
once	TRBJ1-5	NA	TRBV6-6	TGTGCCAGCAGAAAAGAGGGTTATCAGCCCCAGCATTTT	CASRKEGYQPQHF
many	TRBJ2-7	NA	TRBV11-2	TGTGCCAGCAGCTTAGGAGGGTACCAAAGCTACGAGCAGTACTTC	CASSLGGYQSYEQYF
many	TRBJ2-1	TRBD1	TRBV6-2/TRBV6-3	TGTGCCAGCAGTCACTCCGGGACAGGGATATACAATGAGCAGTTCTTC	CASSHSGTGIYNEQFF
medium-sized	TRBJ2-3	NA	TRBV7-9	TGTGCCAGCAGCTTAAACCCAGGAACAGATACGCAGTATTTT	CASSLNPGTDTQYF
many	TRBJ2-5	NA	TRBV7-9	TGTGCCAGCACCACTTCCGGCTGGGACGAAGAGACCCAGTACTTC	CASTTSGWDEETQYF
NA	TRBJ1-2	NA	TRBV6-2/TRBV6-3	TGTGCCAGCACCGGAGTGGACAGATCTTTTTATGGCTACACCTTC	CASTGVDRSFYGYTF
NA	TRBJ2-7	NA	TRBV28	TGCGCCGGCAGTTTATACAGGTATTTTTACGAGCAGTACTTC	CAGSLYRYFYEQYF
many	TRBJ2-1	TRBD2	TRBV2	TGTGCCAGCAGGGCTAGCGGGGGGGCCTACAATGAGCAGTTCTTC	CASRASGGAYNEQFF
NA	TRBJ1-1	NA	TRBV10-2	TGCGCCTGCAGACAGGCCCTTGGCACTGAAGCTTTCTTT	CACRQALGTEAFF
many	TRBJ2-7	NA	TRBV5-8	TGTGCCAGCAGCCCAGACAGAGCCTTCTACGAGCAGTACTTC	CASSPDRAFYEQYF
few	TRBJ2-7	NA	TRBV20-1	TGCAGTGCTAGAGCTGAGACTTTCTCCTACGAGCAGTACTTC	CSARAETFSYEQYF
NA	TRBJ1-2	NA	TRBV6-5	TGTGCCAGCAGTTACTCCACGGGGGGAGGGAACTATGGCTACACCTTC	CASSYSTGGGNYGYTF
medium-sized	TRBJ1-5	NA	TRBV24-1	TGTGCCACCAGTGATCCGCGGGTACCAGATCAGCCCCAGCATTTT	CATSDPRVPDQPQHF
NA	TRBJ2-5	NA	TRBV6-6	NA	CASSGTGQGTNYGYTFGSGETQYF
many	TRBJ2-1	NA	TRBV11-2	TGTGCCAGCAGCGCCGCGGGGCCCTTTGACAATGAGCAGTTCTTC	CASSAAGPFDNEQFF
many	TRBJ2-3	TRBD2	TRBV20-1	TGCAGTGCTCCTTGGGGAGGGGGCACAGATACGCAGTATTTT	CSAPWGGGTDTQYF
many	TRBJ2-1	TRBD1	TRBV18	TGTGCCAGCTCACCATCGGGACAGGGATCCTACAATGAGCAGTTCTTC	CASSPSGQGSYNEQFF
NA	TRBJ2-3	TRBD2	TRBV20-1	TGCAGTGCCCACAGCGGGGGGGGCACAGATACGCAGTATTTT	CSAHSGGGTDTQYF
NA	TRBJ2-3	NA	TRBV18	TGTGCCAGCTCACCTACCAGGGCTGATACGCAGTATTTT	CASSPTRADTQYF
NA	TRBJ1-1	TRBD1	TRBV10-1	TGCGCCAGCAGACCGACAGGGCTGGACACTGAAGCTTTCTTT	CASRPTGLDTEAFF
NA	TRBJ1-2	NA	TRBV5-5	TGTGCCAGCAGCTTGGAGCCGGGTTCCTATGGCTACACCTTC	CASSLEPGSYGYTF
NA	TRBJ2-1	TRBD1	TRBV15	TGTGCCACCAGCAGAGCGTGGGACAGGGGGGGAAATGAGCAGTTCTTC	CATSRAWDRGGNEQFF
medium-sized	TRBJ1-2	NA	TRBV20-1	TGCAGTGCTAGAGCCCAGGGGAACTATGGCTACACCTTC	CSARAQGNYGYTF
NA	TRBJ1-2	TRBD1	TRBV27	TGTGCCAGCAGTCAAACCCGGACAGGAAGAAATGGCTACACCTTC	CASSQTRTGRNGYTF
many	TRBJ1-1	NA	TRBV12-3/TRBV12-4	TGTGCCAGCAACCCTTTAGGCAGGGGCGCTGAAGCTTTCTTT	CASNPLGRGAEAFF
NA	TRBJ2-7	NA	TRBV10-3	TGTGCCATCAGTGAGGGAGGGGCGCGTGACGAGCAGTACTTC	CAISEGGARDEQYF
NA	TRBJ1-2	NA	TRBV12-3/TRBV12-4	TGTGCCAGCAGTTCCGAGGGGGGCTTGGACTATGGCTACACCTTC	CASSSEGGLDYGYTF
medium-sized	TRBJ1-2	TRBD1	TRBV5-8	TGTGCCAGCAGCTGGGGATCAGGACAGGGGGCTTTGTATGGCTACACCTTC	CASSWGSGQGALYGYTF